The 17 T cell receptor beta chains listed next were all sequenced from one sample in a study of blood T cells in healthy people across ages. The second PCR ran roughly 7 to 12 cycles with a sample-barcoded 5' primer and J-beta primers. TCRdb re-called the 5' RACE reads through MiXCR, storing one row per CDR3 protein. Among roughly 800,000 distinct CDR3 sequences, 58% were seen once, and the ten largest hold approximately 21%. Sequencing was carried out using blood. The receptors derive from a man aged 30 to 45 in good health.

V gene TRBV10-2 combines with J gene TRBJ1-4; D ambiguous. This CDR3 has 13 residues. Germline CDR1 is WSHSY and CDR2 is SAAADI. V lost 11 bases to trimming and J lost 7 bases, with 17 bases between them. The CDR3: CASRREVAEKLFF. CDR3 coding DNA: TGCGCCTCGCGGAGGGAGGTCGCTGAAAAACTGTTTTTT.

V gene TRBV5-1 combines with J gene TRBJ2-3, with 9 bases fitting TRBD2. The CDR3 runs to 17 residues. Unmatched junction bases numbered 8, after V lost 1 base and J lost 2 bases. CDR1 is SGHRS and CDR2 is YFSETQ in the germline V gene. CDR3 in amino acids: CASSLRASGTPTDTQYF. The CDR3 region has the DNA TGCGCCAGCAGCTTGAGGGCTAGCGGGACCCCCACAGATACGCAGTATTTT.

A note on this clonotype: The junction and the germline gene differ at one end; a read error may be behind it. J is TRBJ2-5 and V is TRBV13; D gene uncertain. CDR1 PRHDT and CDR2 FYEKMQ come from the germline V gene (reference sequence). The CDR3 spans 14 residues. CDR3 coding DNA: TGTGCCAGCAGCTCCCGACTGGGCCAAAAGACCCAGTACTTC. Protein sequence: CASSSRLGQKTQYF.

The chain couples TRBV7-2 to TRBJ2-6; D is unresolved. Germline lookup yields CDR1 SGHTA and CDR2 FQGNSA. V gave up 5 bases and J gave up 0 bases, with 14 bases separating them. This CDR3 has 17 amino acids. This CDR3 reads CASSDRVGRSGANVLTF. CDR3 DNA: TGTGCCAGCAGCGACCGGGTAGGGCGCTCTGGGGCCAACGTCCTGACTTTC.

Details on this clonotype: A much bigger clone sits one base away, suggesting this may be a read error. V usage is TRBV5-1 and J usage is TRBJ2-5; possible D gene TRBD2, 7 bases. The CDR3 runs to 12 residues. Trimming pared 7 bases from V and 11 bases from J, leaving 18 bases between. The germline CDR1 and CDR2 sequences are SGHRS and YFSETQ. CDR3 sequence: CASGAGDNEQYF. The CDR3, as DNA: TGCGCCAGCGGGGCGGGGGACAATGAGCAGTACTTC. Together with reference TRBV5-1 and TRBJ2-5, the CDR3 gives the full variable domain: KAGVTQTPRYLIKTRGQQVTLSCSPISGHRSVSWYQQTPGQGLQFLFEYFSETQRNKGNFPGRFSGRQFSNSRSEMNVSTLELGDSALYLCASGAGDNEQYFGPGTRLLVL.

The J gene is TRBJ2-3, the V gene TRBV28; TRBD2 aligns across 7 bases. V lost 6 bases, J lost 2 bases, and 11 bases stayed unmatched. Looked up from germline, CDR1 is MDHEN and CDR2 is SYDVKM. This CDR3 spans 16 amino acids. DNA of the CDR3: TGTGCCAGCAGGGGTTCGGGGCTAGCGGTCACAGATACGCAGTATTTT. Its translation is CASRGSGLAVTDTQYF. Drawing the rest from reference TRBV28 and TRBJ2-3, the complete variable domain is DVKVTQSSRYLVKRTGEKVFLECVQDMDHENMFWYRQDPGLGLRLIYFSYDVKMKEKGDIPEGYSVSREKKERFSLILESASTNQTSMYLCASRGSGLAVTDTQYFGPGTRLTVL.

This chain uses TRBV28 with TRBJ2-5, with D unresolved. V was shortened by 5 bases and J by 1 base, with 11 bases between the two germline ends. The CDR3 runs to 14 residues. The V gene's germline CDR1 is MDHEN and CDR2 SYDVKM. This CDR3 is CASSPIDTQETQYF. The CDR3 bases are TGTGCCAGCAGTCCTATAGACACCCAAGAGACCCAGTACTTC.

This clonotype was observed a few times. The rearrangement links TRBV29-1 to TRBJ2-3; 9 positions agree with TRBD2. Germline V gene data show CDR1 as SQVTM and CDR2 as ANQGSEA. CDR3 length equals 15 residues. V was clipped by 4 bases and J by 2 bases; unmatched bases: 7. The DNA for the CDR3 is TGCAGCGTTGGCGAAGCGGGGGGAATCACAGATACGCAGTATTTT. As protein: CSVGEAGGITDTQYF.

The chain combines TRBV14 with TRBJ2-4; no firm D call. The assigned J gene may be wrong: the sequence end matches TRBJ2-7 better. The CDR3 has 13 residues. Germline CDR1 reads SGHDN; CDR2 reads FVKESK. Written as DNA, the CDR3 is TGTGCCAGCAGGTTCGGCGGAACCTACGAGCAGTACTTC. Protein product: CASRFGGTYEQYF.

This clonotype was recorded a few times. This chain uses TRBV6-5 with TRBJ2-1, with TRBD2 matching over 10 bases. V shed 2 bases and J 12 bases; nucleotides not matched to a gene: 10. The CDR3 loop spans 15 amino acids. Germline CDR1 and CDR2: MNHEY and SVGAGI. The CDR3 reads CASSYAASGGSSQFF. The CDR3 coding sequence is TGTGCCAGCAGTTACGCGGCTAGCGGGGGATCTTCGCAGTTCTTC.

V and J are TRBV28 and TRBJ2-7, with D perhaps matching TRBD2 (6 bases). CDR1 MDHEN and CDR2 SYDVKM come from the germline V gene. CDR3 length equals 13 residues. Trimming removed 10 bases at V and 3 bases at J, with 16 bases between. CDR3 coding DNA: TGTGCCACCACCGGGACTCCAAACTACGAGCAGTACTTC. Its protein product is CATTGTPNYEQYF. Together with reference TRBV28 and TRBJ2-7, the CDR3 gives the full variable domain: DVKVTQSSRYLVKRTGEKVFLECVQDMDHENMFWYRQDPGLGLRLIYFSYDVKMKEKGDIPEGYSVSREKKERFSLILESASTNQTSMYLCATTGTPNYEQYFGPGTRLTVT.

The chain couples TRBV6-2 or TRBV6-3 to TRBJ2-1; no clear D gene. Germline CDR1 reads MNHEY; CDR2 reads SVGEGT. Deletions cut 6 bases from V and 6 bases from J, with 12 bases between. This CDR3 contains 13 residues. The chain's CDR3 is CASSQLLRNEQFF. Here the CDR3 DNA reads TGTGCCAGCAGCCAGCTCCTTCGCAATGAGCAGTTCTTC.

The chain is built from TRBV29-1 and TRBJ2-1; TRBD1 or TRBD2 may be the D gene (6 bases each). The J call may be in error: the DNA end matches TRBJ2-7 better. The CDR3 spans 16 residues. Germline CDR1 is SQVTM and CDR2 is ANQGSEA. In DNA, the CDR3 is TGCAGCGTGCCCCGGGGGCGGGACGGAACCTACAATGAGCAGTACTTC. Translation: CSVPRGRDGTYNEQYF.

This clonotype has just one count. The chain combines TRBV20-1 with TRBJ2-7, with TRBD1 matching 10 bases. Trimming cost V 3 bases and J 7 bases; bases outside gene matches: 18. Germline V gene sequence: CDR1 DFQATT, CDR2 SNEGSKA (reference sequence). The CDR3 is 17 residues long. CDR3 amino acids: CSARSPVDRGLYNEQYF. CDR3 coding DNA: TGCAGTGCTAGGTCGCCGGTAGACAGGGGGCTATACAATGAGCAGTACTTC.

This clonotype was observed a few times. The gene calls are TRBV29-1 and TRBJ2-7, with a tentative D call TRBD1 (5 bases). The CDR3 contains 10 residues. V dropped 7 bases and J dropped 5 bases, with 9 bases sitting between them. Per the germline V gene, CDR1 is SQVTM and CDR2 is ANQGSEA. DNA of the CDR3: TGCAGCGCCGGACAAGACGAGCAGTACTTC. This gives the protein CSAGQDEQYF.

This chain joins TRBV7-6 and TRBJ1-2; D may be TRBD1 (5 bases). This CDR3 comprises 12 residues. Germline CDR1 and CDR2: SGHVS and FNYEAQ. V dropped 5 bases and J dropped 8 bases, with 12 bases sitting between them. The DNA for the CDR3 is TGTGCCAGCAGCCTCACGGAGGGGGGCTACACCTTC. As protein: CASSLTEGGYTF.

This clonotype appeared a few times. The gene calls are TRBV6-6 and TRBJ1-6, with a weak D call TRBD1 (5 bases). V was clipped by 6 bases and J by 7 bases, with 13 bases between them. Germline values: CDR1 MNHNY, CDR2 SVGAGI (reference sequence). CDR3 size: 14 residues. CDR3 bases: TGTGCCAGCAGCCCGGGACCGAGCAATTCACCCCTCCACTTT. Its protein is CASSPGPSNSPLHF.